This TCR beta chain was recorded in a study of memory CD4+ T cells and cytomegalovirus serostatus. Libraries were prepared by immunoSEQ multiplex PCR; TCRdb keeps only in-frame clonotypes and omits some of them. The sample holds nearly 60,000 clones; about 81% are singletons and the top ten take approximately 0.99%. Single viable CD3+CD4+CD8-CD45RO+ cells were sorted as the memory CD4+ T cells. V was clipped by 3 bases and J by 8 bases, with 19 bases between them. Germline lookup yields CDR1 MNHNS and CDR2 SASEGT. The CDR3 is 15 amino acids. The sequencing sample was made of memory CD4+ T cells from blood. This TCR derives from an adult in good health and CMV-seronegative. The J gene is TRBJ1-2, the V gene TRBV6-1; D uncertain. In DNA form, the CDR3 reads TGTGCCAGCAGTGATCGGGAGGTAGGGCTTGGGGGCTACACCTTC. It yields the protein CASSDREVGLGGYTF.